The 26 T cell receptor beta chains below all came from one sample that was sequenced in a study of T cells in women clearing cervical HPV infection. Sequencing used immunoSEQ multiplex PCR; TCRdb keeps in-frame clones, though not all of them. Reported are some 30,000 clones; the ten largest clones contain over 3%. The material sequenced was blood buffy coat. The receptors derive from a woman aged 18 to 75 with a cervical HPV16 infection that either progressed to CIN3+ or cleared (not recorded which).

To note about this clone: The same CDR3 also results from other DNA sequences found in this sample. The CDR3 spells CASSIGGALFNSPLHF. The covered CDR3 bases are TGTGCCAGTAGTATCGGAGGGGCGTTATTTAATTCACCC. J is TRBJ1-6 and V is TRBV19; D may be TRBD1 (5 bases). The read halts 3 residues ahead of the CDR3 end, with the missing end drawn from the germline J gene. Trimming removed 3 bases at V and 6 bases at J, with 15 bases between. Germline V CDR1 and CDR2: LNHDA, SQIVND (reference sequence). This CDR3 has 16 amino acids.

On this clone itself: The read finishes 3 residues shy of the CDR3 end, and the germline J gene is used to complete it. This chain connects TRBV11-3 to TRBJ1-4; 7 bases agree with TRBD1. This CDR3 is built from 15 residues. CDR1 and CDR2 from the germline V gene are SGHNT and YENEEA. The CDR3 reads CASSQQGTGANVLFF. Partial CDR3 DNA: TGTGCCAGCAGCCAACAGGGGACTGGGGCCAACGTA. Based on the CDR3 plus reference TRBV11-3 and TRBJ1-4, the full variable domain is EAGVVQSPRYKIIEKKQPVAFWCNPISGHNTLYWYLQNLGQGPELLIRYENEEAVDDSQLPKDRFSAERLKGVDSTLKIQPAELGDSAVYLCASSQQGTGANVLFFGSGTQLSVL.

Turning to this clone: The read is 3 residues too short to cover the CDR3 end, so that end is filled in from the germline J gene. V usage is TRBV20-1 and J usage is TRBJ1-4; maybe TRBD1 (5 bases). Germline assignment: CDR1 DFQATT and CDR2 SNEGSKA (reference sequence). The length of the CDR3 is 12 residues. V was cut by 4 bases and J by 8 bases, with 11 bases left in between. CDR3 protein: CSATWGGEKLFF. CDR3 DNA, as far as it was read: TGCAGTGCTACCTGGGGGGGGGAAAAA.

Of note for this clone: From the germline J gene comes the end of the CDR3, since the read stops 3 residues before it. The chain combines TRBV19 with TRBJ2-4; no definite D call. CDR1 and CDR2 from the germline V gene are LNHDA and SQIVND (reference sequence). CDR3 size: 13 residues. CDR3 DNA, as far as it was read: TGTGCCAGCACCCTTTCCTCGGGTTATGGT. It is translated as CASTLSSGYG. The whole CDR3 sequence is CASTLSSGYGQYF.

Concerning this clone itself: From the germline J gene comes the end of the CDR3, since the read stops 3 residues before it. This chain uses TRBV6-1 with TRBJ2-2, with a possible D match to TRBD1 (5 bases). The germline V gene encodes CDR1 MNHNS and CDR2 SASEGT. There are 14 residues in the CDR3. The CDR3 reads CASSALSGANVLFF. CDR3 DNA (partial): TGTGCCAGCAGTGCTTTATCTGGGGCCAACGTG.

As for this clone: Read coverage stops 3 residues before the CDR3 terminus; the germline J gene supplies the remainder. The rearrangement joins TRBV5-1 to TRBJ2-5; TRBD2 matches 12 bases. With V trimmed by 4 bases and J by 5 bases, 9 bases remained unmatched. Germline lookup yields CDR1 SGHRS and CDR2 YFSETQ. This CDR3 is 16 amino acids long. The part of the CDR3 DNA that was read is TGCGCCAGCAGCCCTGAGGGGGGACTAGCGGGTGAGACC. It codes for CASSPEGGLAGET. The full CDR3 protein is CASSPEGGLAGETQYF.

The sequenced CDR3 bases are TGCAGTGTGAGGCGTAAGGGGGTAATTTCCGCCGGGGAG. It yields the protein CSVRRKGVISAGE. The full CDR3 is CSVRRKGVISAGELFF. The chain employs TRBV20-1 and TRBJ2-2; perhaps TRBD1 as D (6 bases). Read sequence stops 3 residues before the CDR3 end, and the germline J gene provides the missing end. CDR1 and CDR2 from the germline V gene are DFQATT and SNEGSKA (reference sequence). The CDR3 runs to 16 residues. The V end lost 7 bases, the J end lost 6 bases, and 24 bases lay between the germline ends.

Comments on this clone: The read comes to an end 3 residues before the CDR3 does, leaving the germline J gene to fill in the end. The V gene is TRBV18, the J gene TRBJ1-2; unclear D gene. Germline values: CDR1 KGHSH, CDR2 LQKENI. This CDR3 contains 17 residues. CDR3 DNA (partial): TGTGCCAGCTCACCACGAGGAACTAGCTTTATCACAGATACC. This encodes CASSPRGTSFITDT. The entire CDR3 protein is CASSPRGTSFITDTYTF.

As regards this clone: Read coverage stops 3 residues before the CDR3 terminus; the germline J gene supplies the remainder. This chain connects TRBV5-1 to TRBJ2-5; 7 positions match TRBD1. Germline V gene sequence: CDR1 SGHRS, CDR2 YFSETQ. The trim removed 4 bases at V and 4 bases at J, leaving 7 bases unmatched. The CDR3 runs to 14 residues. The CDR3 DNA, read in part, is TGCGCCAGCAGCACCTCGACAGGGACAGAGACC. Protein product: CASSTSTGTET. The complete CDR3 sequence is CASSTSTGTETQYF.

Remarks on this clone: The read ends 3 residues early relative to the CDR3; the germline J gene fills the gap. This rearrangement joins TRBV7-6 to TRBJ2-2; tentatively, D is TRBD2 (6 bases). Trimming took 2 bases from V and 1 from J, leaving 11 bases between them. The CDR3 is 16 amino acids. Germline CDR1 SGHVS, CDR2 FNYEAQ. CDR3 DNA (partial): TGTGCCAGCAGCTTACAGTTGGGGGGGAACACCGGGGAG. Residues: CASSLQLGGNTGE. The whole CDR3 region reads CASSLQLGGNTGELFF.

Notes on this clone: The observed sequence ends 3 residues before the CDR3 terminus, with the missing tail filled in from the germline J gene. The V call is TRBV7-3, the J call TRBJ1-2; no definite D call. The CDR3 extends over 14 amino acids. From germline, CDR1 is SGHTA and CDR2 FQGTGA. Incomplete CDR3 DNA: TGTGCCAGCAGCTTCGGCCGGATCACAGATACC. Protein: CASSFGRITDT. The CDR3 in its entirety is CASSFGRITDTYTF.

A note on this clone: The read comes to an end 3 residues before the CDR3 does, leaving the germline J gene to fill in the end. The gene calls are TRBV20-1 and TRBJ1-6; 7 nucleotides match TRBD1. The CDR3 has 14 amino acids. The germline V gene has CDR1 DFQATT and CDR2 SNEGSKA (reference sequence). With V trimmed by 5 bases and J by 8 bases, 9 bases remained unmatched. This CDR3 is CSAPIARGYSPLHF. The covered CDR3 bases are TGCAGTGCTCCCATCGCCAGGGGGTATTCACCC.

In regard to this clone: The read is 3 residues too short to cover the CDR3 end, so that end is filled in from the germline J gene. V usage is TRBV19 and J usage is TRBJ1-2; tentative D call: TRBD1 (5 bases). CDR1 is LNHDA, CDR2 SQIVND, per germline (reference sequence). This CDR3 has 17 residues. CDR3 DNA (partial): TGTGCCAGTAGTGCCTTTGGTAGCGGGGGGACCTCCTACGAC. This gives the protein CASSAFGSGGTSYD. The whole CDR3 sequence reads CASSAFGSGGTSYDYTF.

Concerning this clone itself: Read data end 3 residues before the CDR3 end; the end is taken from the germline J gene. V and J are TRBV20-1 and TRBJ2-1, with 8 bases that match TRBD2. The germline V gene encodes CDR1 DFQATT and CDR2 SNEGSKA (reference sequence). The V segment lost 6 bases and the J segment 3 bases; nucleotides outside the gene matches: 16. CDR3 length: 17 amino acids. The CDR3 protein is CSARTTLAGNYYNEQFF. The CDR3 DNA, read in part, is TGCAGTGCCCGTACAACATTAGCGGGGAATTACTACAATGAG.

As concerns this clone: The CDR3 end falls 3 residues outside the read, so it is completed with the germline J gene. This rearrangement joins TRBV5-6 to TRBJ1-1; 7 bases match TRBD1. Germline V CDR1 and CDR2: SGHDT, YYEEEE. The CDR3 has 13 residues. Here the CDR3 reads CASTLTGRGPAFF. The sequenced CDR3 bases are TGTGCCAGCACCCTGACAGGGAGGGGTCCG.

In the case of this clone: The CDR3 end is not reached by the read, which stops 3 residues before it; the germline J gene fills it in. The rearrangement uses TRBV28 and TRBJ2-7; maybe TRBD1 (5 bases). The germline V and J ends were trimmed by 1 base and 3 bases, with 10 bases remaining between them. Looked up from germline, CDR1 is MDHEN and CDR2 is SYDVKM. This CDR3 has 14 residues. The CDR3 protein is CASSLSNTGYEQYF. The part of the CDR3 DNA that was read is TGTGCCAGCAGTTTATCCAATACAGGCTACGAG.

Comment on this clone: Coverage ceases 3 residues before the CDR3 finishes, and the germline J gene fills in the end. The chain joins TRBV20-1 to TRBJ2-7; tentatively, D is TRBD1 (5 bases). The germline V and J ends were trimmed by 1 base and 4 bases, with 11 bases remaining between them. There are 13 residues in the CDR3. The germline gives CDR1 DFQATT, CDR2 SNEGSKA (reference sequence). The part of the CDR3 DNA that was read is TGCAGTGCTAGAGGGACAACCGATTACGAG. Its translation is CSARGTTDYE. The CDR3 in its entirety is CSARGTTDYEQYF.

A remark on this clone: The CDR3 is cut off 3 residues early in the read; its end comes from the germline J gene. The rearrangement joins TRBV12-3 or TRBV12-4 to TRBJ2-3; no definite D call. The V end was cut by 8 bases, the J end by 2 bases, with 8 bases between. The CDR3 consists of 12 residues. CDR3 sequence reads: CASSADTDTQYF. The sequenced CDR3 bases are TGTGCCAGCTCGGCGGACACAGATACG.

About this clone itself: The junction does not match germline at one end; this may be a read error. The CDR3 goes on 3 residues after the read ends, and that part is filled in from the germline J gene. Other DNA sequences of this sample code for an identical CDR3. The chain is built from TRBV14 and TRBJ1-2; TRBD1 might be the D (5 bases). CDR3 length: 12 amino acids. CDR1 is SGHDN, CDR2 FVKESK, per germline. CDR3 amino acids: CASSRGAYGYTF. The CDR3 DNA, read in part, is TGTGCCAGCAGCAGGGGCGCATATGGT. Complete variable domain (other parts from reference TRBV14 and TRBJ1-2): EAGVTQFPSHSVIEKGQTVTLRCDPISGHDNLYWYRRVMGKEIKFLLHFVKESKQDESGMPNNRFLAERTGGTYSTLKVQPAELEDSGVYFCASSRGAYGYTFGSGTRLTVV.

With respect to this clone: The CDR3 goes on 3 residues after the read ends, and that part is filled in from the germline J gene. The chain couples TRBV10-1 to TRBJ1-1, with D tentatively TRBD1 (6 bases). Germline-derived CDR1 and CDR2 are WNHNN and SYGVQD (reference sequence). This CDR3 is 18 amino acids long. V lost 6 bases to trimming and J lost 0 bases, with 23 bases between them. Partial CDR3 DNA: TGCGCCAGCAGAAGATGCAAATTTCGGCAGGGGATGAACACTGAA. Translated: CASRRCKFRQGMNTE. The full CDR3 is CASRRCKFRQGMNTEAFF.

Points on this clone: The read finishes 3 residues shy of the CDR3 end, and the germline J gene is used to complete it. This sequence joins TRBV20-1 and TRBJ1-4, with TRBD1 identical over 10 bases. This CDR3 comprises 14 residues. J lost 6 bases, V lost 4 bases, and 5 bases had no gene match. The germline CDR1 and CDR2 sequences are DFQATT and SNEGSKA (reference sequence). Partial CDR3 DNA: TGCAGTGCTACGACAGGGGGCGCCGATGAAAAA. Translated, it gives CSATTGGADEK. The CDR3 in full is CSATTGGADEKLFF.

Notes on this clone: Read coverage stops 3 residues before the CDR3 terminus; the germline J gene supplies the remainder. The rearrangement links TRBV19 to TRBJ2-4; 8 positions match TRBD1. The CDR3 spans 14 residues. Germline values: CDR1 LNHDA, CDR2 SQIVND (reference sequence). CDR3 residues: CASSIGQGNYGQYF. The sequenced part of the CDR3 DNA is TGTGCCAGTAGTATTGGACAGGGTAACTATGGT.

Notes on this clone: The read terminates 3 residues ahead of where the CDR3 ends, so the germline J gene completes it. The V gene is TRBV20-1, the J gene TRBJ2-1; TRBD2 might be the D (6 bases). This CDR3 region has 14 residues. From germline, CDR1 is DFQATT and CDR2 SNEGSKA (reference sequence). Trimming took 5 bases from V and 8 from J, leaving 19 bases between them. The DNA read from the CDR3 is TGCAGTGCTCCAACCCCGGGGGAGGTCGATGAG. Translated: CSAPTPGEVDE. The full CDR3 protein is CSAPTPGEVDEQFF.

As concerns this clone: Read coverage stops 3 residues before the CDR3 terminus; the germline J gene supplies the remainder. The chain combines TRBV7-6 with TRBJ1-2; tentative D call: TRBD1 (6 bases). The CDR3 consists of 14 residues. Germline assignment: CDR1 SGHVS and CDR2 FNYEAQ. The part of the CDR3 DNA that was read is TGTGCCAGCAGCCTGACAGGAGATACCAATGAC. Its protein product is CASSLTGDTND. The entire CDR3 protein is CASSLTGDTNDYTF. Filled out from reference TRBV7-6 and TRBJ1-2, the complete variable domain reads GAGVSQSPRYKVTKRGQDVALRCDPISGHVSLYWYRQALGQGPEFLTYFNYEAQQDKSGLPNDRFSAERPEGSISTLTIQRTEQRDSAMYRCASSLTGDTNDYTFGSGTRLTVV.

Comment on this clone: The junction differs from germline at one of its ends, possibly a read error. The CDR3 end lies 3 residues beyond the end of the read and is filled in from the germline J gene. Other DNA sequences in this sample translate to the same CDR3. V and J are TRBV5-1 and TRBJ1-3; D possibly corresponds to TRBD1 (5 bases). The CDR3 has 17 amino acids. Germline-derived CDR1 and CDR2 are SGHRS and YFSETQ. The DNA read from the CDR3 is TGCGCCAGCAGCTTGGATGGCAGTAGGGGATCTGGAAACACT. This codes for CASSLDGSRGSGNT. The entire CDR3 is CASSLDGSRGSGNTIYF.

As regards this clone: The CDR3 extends 3 residues past the end of the read, so its final part is completed from the germline J gene. V is TRBV5-6 and J is TRBJ1-1; D may be TRBD1 (6 bases). The CDR3 is made up of 15 amino acids. V was cut by 4 bases and J by 4 bases, with 17 bases left in between. Germline CDR1 and CDR2: SGHDT and YYEEEE. This CDR3 reads CASSPGGRGGTEAFF. CDR3 DNA, as far as it was read: TGTGCCAGCAGCCCCGGGGGGAGGGGGGGCACTGAA.